The 25 T cell receptor beta chains below all came from one sample that was sequenced in a study of siplizumab effects on memory and regulatory T cells (dated by TCRdb to the late 2010s). Libraries came from the immunoSEQ multiplex PCR assay. Entries here come from immuneACCESS through TCRdb and include only in-frame sequences with V and J called. Some clones fail to appear in such tables; in the studies checked, an unresolved V gene covers under half of the shortfall, and the cause of the remainder is unknown. This sample comprises some 100,000 clones, around 94% of them detected only once. The top ten clones comprise roughly 0.6% of the sample. Sequencing was carried out using Tregs sorted from blood. These receptors were taken from a human donor in good health.

The chain couples TRBV6-5 to TRBJ1-2; the D is unclear. Germline CDR1 is MNHEY and CDR2 is SVGAGI. The length of the CDR3 is 14 residues. V lost 0 bases, J lost 9 bases, and 14 bases lay in between. CDR3 region: CASSYSRENTRYTF. CDR3 coding DNA: TGTGCCAGCAGTTACTCCCGGGAGAATACCCGCTACACCTTC.

J is TRBJ2-7 and V is TRBV5-4, with D perhaps TRBD2 (5 bases). The CDR3 is made up of 15 amino acids. The germline V gene has CDR1 SGHNT and CDR2 YYREEE (reference sequence). V was cut by 5 bases and J by 1 base, with 16 bases left in between. The CDR3 coding sequence is TGTGCCAGCAGGGACGGACTGCAAACTTCCTACGAGCAGTACTTC. Protein sequence: CASRDGLQTSYEQYF.

The chain links TRBV18 to TRBJ2-3; no firm D call. Deletions cut 3 bases from V and 5 bases from J, with 3 bases between. This CDR3 spans 11 amino acids. Germline V lookup: CDR1 KGHSH, CDR2 LQKENI. The CDR3 loop is CASSPGDTQYF. CDR3 bases: TGTGCCAGCTCACCGGGAGATACGCAGTATTTT.

The rearrangement links TRBV28 to TRBJ1-2; unclear D gene. Germline loops: CDR1 MDHEN, CDR2 SYDVKM. Trimming cost V 3 bases and J 4 bases, with 9 bases left between them. The CDR3 runs 13 residues. The CDR3 region is CASSLMGGYGYTF. DNA for the CDR3: TGTGCCAGCAGTTTGATGGGTGGCTATGGCTACACCTTC.

The gene calls are TRBV5-6 and TRBJ1-5, with D possibly matching TRBD1 (5 bases). Germline CDR1 SGHDT, CDR2 YYEEEE. The CDR3 consists of 16 residues. The V end was cut by 2 bases, the J end by 7 bases, with 19 bases between. The CDR3 loop reads CASSFGTTFRGQPQHF. As DNA, the CDR3 is TGTGCCAGCAGCTTCGGCACAACGTTTCGGGGCCAGCCCCAGCATTTT.

The chain couples TRBV28 to TRBJ2-7; no reliable D call. CDR3 length: 15 amino acids. The V gene's germline CDR1 is MDHEN and CDR2 SYDVKM. The V gene lost 7 bases and the J gene lost 6 bases, with 22 bases spanning the gap. DNA for the CDR3: TGTGCCAGCATTAGACCCGCGGCTAGGCAAAGCGAGCAGTACTTC. This gives the protein CASIRPAARQSEQYF.

The chain uses TRBV2 and TRBJ2-2, with D perhaps TRBD1 or TRBD2 (6 bases each). V was shortened by 8 bases and J by 5 bases, with 12 bases between the two germline ends. This CDR3 has 13 amino acids. Germline V gene data show CDR1 as SNHLY and CDR2 as FYNNEI. This CDR3 is CASVRGRTGELFF. The CDR3, as DNA: TGTGCCAGCGTCCGGGGGCGAACCGGGGAGCTGTTTTTT.

The V gene is TRBV19, the J gene TRBJ2-1, with 7 nucleotides matching TRBD2. The V gene's germline CDR1 is LNHDA and CDR2 SQIVND (reference sequence). The trim removed 5 bases at V and 3 bases at J, leaving 10 bases unmatched. The CDR3 has 16 residues. In DNA, the CDR3 is TGTGCCAGTAGTCCCAGGACTAGTGGGTTCTACAATGAGCAGTTCTTC. This gives the protein CASSPRTSGFYNEQFF.

V is TRBV4-1 and J is TRBJ1-4, with a possible D match to TRBD1 (5 bases). Trimming stripped 4 bases from V and 7 bases from J, with 16 bases between. The CDR3 runs to 15 residues. CDR1 and CDR2 (germline): MGHRA, YSYEKL. The CDR3 region is CASSPSGTIGEKLFF. CDR3 bases: TGCGCCAGCAGCCCCTCCGGGACTATAGGTGAAAAACTGTTTTTT.

The CDR3 DNA reads TGTGCCAGCAGTTCAAAGCGGGAGCGGTACAATGAGCAGTTCTTC. This codes for CASSSKRERYNEQFF. The rearrangement uses TRBV5-4 and TRBJ2-1, with 8 bases identical to TRBD2. The trim removed 5 bases at V and 4 bases at J, leaving 8 bases unmatched. CDR3 length equals 15 residues. CDR1 is SGHNT, CDR2 YYREEE, per germline (reference sequence).

The rearrangement joins TRBV5-1 to TRBJ2-6, with D unclear. Germline CDR1 and CDR2: SGHRS and YFSETQ. The germline V and J ends were trimmed by 4 bases and 0 bases, with 11 bases remaining between them. CDR3 length: 16 amino acids. In DNA form, the CDR3 reads TGCGCCAGCAGCCTGGAACTTCTCTCTGGGGCCAACGTCCTGACTTTC. Translated, it gives CASSLELLSGANVLTF.

The V call is TRBV5-1, the J call TRBJ2-3; D possibly corresponds to TRBD1 (6 bases). V dropped 5 bases and J dropped 2 bases, with 24 bases sitting between them. Germline V gene data show CDR1 as SGHRS and CDR2 as YFSETQ. This CDR3 spans 18 amino acids. As DNA, the CDR3 is TGCGCCAGCAGTATCGGTTGGACAGCGAGGACGGTCACAGATACGCAGTATTTT. Residues: CASSIGWTARTVTDTQYF.

The V and J genes are TRBV7-6 and TRBJ2-5; 11 nucleotides agree with TRBD2. The germline V gene has CDR1 SGHVS and CDR2 FNYEAQ. Trimming cost V 1 base and J 2 bases; bases outside gene matches: 3. This CDR3 has 16 residues. CDR3 coding DNA: TGTGCCAGCAGCTTAGGGCCTAGCGGGGGGCAAGAGACCCAGTACTTC. It translates to CASSLGPSGGQETQYF.

The chain joins TRBV7-9 to TRBJ2-7; maybe TRBD2 (5 bases). The CDR3 consists of 14 residues. V lost 1 base, J lost 3 bases, and 10 bases lay in between. The germline gives CDR1 SEHNR, CDR2 FQNEAQ (reference sequence). CDR3 DNA: TGTGCCAGCAGCTTAGGAGAGGGCAGCTACGAGCAGTACTTC. It is translated as CASSLGEGSYEQYF. The full variable domain, rest sourced from reference TRBV7-9 and TRBJ2-7, is DTGVSQNPRHKITKRGQNVTFRCDPISEHNRLYWYRQTLGQGPEFLTYFQNEAQLEKSRLLSDRFSAERPKGSFSTLEIQRTEQGDSAMYLCASSLGEGSYEQYFGPGTRLTVT.

This clone was recorded only once. The chain employs TRBV5-1 and TRBJ2-2; TRBD1 is a possible D gene (6 bases). The V gene lost 2 bases and the J gene lost 1 base, with 12 bases spanning the gap. This CDR3 has 16 amino acids. Germline V gene data show CDR1 as SGHRS and CDR2 as YFSETQ. The CDR3, as DNA: TGCGCCAGCAGCTTTACCAGGGGTGGGAACACCGGGGAGCTGTTTTTT. Its protein is CASSFTRGGNTGELFF.

The gene calls are TRBV18 and TRBJ2-3; D is uncertain. V lost 0 bases and J 0 bases, leaving 7 bases between the germline ends. Looked up from germline, CDR1 is KGHSH and CDR2 is LQKENI. The CDR3 extends over 15 amino acids. The CDR3 bases are TGTGCCAGCTCACCACCGGGGTTAAGCACAGATACGCAGTATTTT. Protein: CASSPPGLSTDTQYF.

V usage is TRBV25-1 and J usage is TRBJ2-1; D may match TRBD1 or TRBD2 (5 bases each). The V and J ends lost 5 bases and 9 bases respectively, with 20 bases between them. The germline CDR1 and CDR2 sequences are MGHDK and SYGVNS. This CDR3 is built from 15 residues. The CDR3, as DNA: TGTGCCAGCAGTCCCGACGGGGCGTGGGGTGGTGAGCAGTTCTTC. Encoded protein: CASSPDGAWGGEQFF.

The J gene is TRBJ1-4, the V gene TRBV19; D not resolved. V shed 6 bases and J shed 3 bases, with 11 bases lying between them. The CDR3 contains 14 residues. The germline CDR1 and CDR2 sequences are LNHDA and SQIVND (reference sequence). The CDR3 loop reads CASSSGAPNEKLFF. DNA of the CDR3: TGTGCCAGTAGCTCAGGTGCCCCTAATGAAAAACTGTTTTTT.

This chain uses TRBV25-1 with TRBJ2-2; no clear D gene. CDR3 length: 15 amino acids. Germline assignment: CDR1 MGHDK and CDR2 SYGVNS. V was shortened by 7 bases and J by 0 bases, with 12 bases between the two germline ends. The CDR3 region has the DNA TGTGCCAGCAAAATAGACGGCACGAACACCGGGGAGCTGTTTTTT. Protein: CASKIDGTNTGELFF. Combining the CDR3 with reference TRBV25-1 and TRBJ2-2 gives the whole variable domain EADIYQTPRYLVIGTGKKITLECSQTMGHDKMYWYQQDPGMELHLIHYSYGVNSTEKGDLSSESTVSRIRTEHFPLTLESARPSHTSQYLCASKIDGTNTGELFFGEGSRLTVL.

V usage is TRBV19 and J usage is TRBJ1-1; tentative D call: TRBD1 (6 bases). The CDR3 contains 14 residues. Trimming stripped 6 bases from V and 2 bases from J, with 13 bases between. CDR1 LNHDA and CDR2 SQIVND come from the germline V gene (reference sequence). The CDR3 DNA is TGTGCCAGTAGGCCTCGACAGGCTAACACTGAAGCTTTCTTT. This encodes CASRPRQANTEAFF. The whole variable domain, filled in from reference TRBV19 and TRBJ1-1, reads DGGITQSPKYLFRKEGQNVTLSCEQNLNHDAMYWYRQDPGQGLRLIYYSQIVNDFQKGDIAEGYSVSREKKESFPLTVTSAQKNPTAFYLCASRPRQANTEAFFGQGTRLTVV.

This rearrangement joins TRBV7-7 to TRBJ2-1, with TRBD2 matching over 7 bases. The junction had 7 bases not matched to a gene; V was cut back by 0 bases and J by 5 bases. The germline CDR1 and CDR2 sequences are SSHAT and FNYEAQ (reference sequence). The CDR3 has 16 amino acids. The CDR3 nucleotides are TGTGCCAGCAGCTTAGCGTCGGGAGGTGGGGACAATGAGCAGTTCTTC. It yields the protein CASSLASGGGDNEQFF.

The rearrangement joins TRBV7-6 to TRBJ1-3, with 8 bases identical to TRBD1. J lost 0 bases, V lost 3 bases, and 4 bases had no gene match. CDR3 length: 16 residues. Germline loops: CDR1 SGHVS, CDR2 FNYEAQ. The DNA of the CDR3 is TGTGCCAGCAGCTTGGACAGGGTCGGCTCTGGAAACACCATATATTTT. This codes for CASSLDRVGSGNTIYF.

V is TRBV7-8 and J is TRBJ2-4; 10 bases match TRBD2. CDR1 is SGHVS and CDR2 is FQNEAQ in the germline V gene. V lost 5 bases and J lost 0; bases outside the gene matches: 4. The CDR3 consists of 16 residues. This chain's CDR3 is CASSPRLAGAKNIQYF. The DNA of the CDR3 is TGTGCCAGCAGCCCGAGACTAGCGGGAGCCAAAAACATTCAGTACTTC.

The chain recombines TRBV19 with TRBJ2-1; 7 nucleotides agree with TRBD2. J lost 9 bases, V lost 0 bases, and 8 bases had no gene match. CDR1 is LNHDA and CDR2 is SQIVND in the germline V gene (reference sequence). The CDR3 spans 15 residues. DNA of the CDR3: TGTGCCAGTAGTATAGAGGCGGGAGTTCTCGCTGAGCAGTTCTTC. This encodes CASSIEAGVLAEQFF.

This chain connects TRBV5-5 to TRBJ1-2; 7 nucleotides match TRBD1. V shed 4 bases and J 2 bases; nucleotides not matched to a gene: 8. Germline V gene sequence: CDR1 SGHKS, CDR2 YYEKEE (reference sequence). The CDR3 has 15 residues. The CDR3 protein is CASSMTGRRNYGYTF. The CDR3 region has the DNA TGTGCCAGCAGCATGACAGGGAGACGCAACTATGGCTACACCTTC.